This T cell receptor (beta chain) was captured in a study of OX40 agonist ivuxolimab in advanced cancers. Study overall: As their treatment, patients were administered ivuxolimab, an agonistic anti-OX40 (CD134) antibody. Having had anti-PD-1, anti-PD-L1 or anti-CTLA-4 therapy before was allowed, and around 44% had some. Broader study findings: In general, CD8+ T cells held more expanded clones than CD4+ did, on average. Expanded peripheral T cell antigen specificity was not determined.

Comments on this clone: The antigen is unknown.

V was trimmed by 11 bases and J by 3 bases, leaving 11 bases between them. CDR1 MNHEY and CDR2 SMNVEV come from the germline V gene (reference sequence). The CDR3 runs 11 residues. Assay used: immunoSEQ multiplex PCR; TCRdb lists only in-frame clones, some missing. Found here are 60,000 to 100,000 clones, roughly 90% of them singletons; the top ten hold approximately 11%. Source: CD4+ or CD8+ T cells sorted from blood, taken in a trial of the OX40 agonist ivuxolimab. This chain connects TRBV27 to TRBJ2-7, with unresolved D. This sequence originates from an adult with an advanced solid tumor such as melanoma, head and neck, liver or kidney cancer. The CDR3 bases are TGTGCCGCACAATCGGACTACGAGCAGTACTTC. This gives the protein CAAQSDYEQYF.